These 26 T cell receptor beta chains share one sample of origin, sequenced in a study of blood T cells in healthy people across ages. Alongside a J-beta primer mix, a sample-barcoded 5' primer served in a second PCR lasting about 7 to 11 cycles. TCRdb independently ran MiXCR on the 5' RACE reads; one entry per CDR3 protein. The profile shows around 1,000,000 distinct CDR3 sequences, almost 25% of them singletons. These sequences were also reported in another study, on T cells of mothers and their children.

The sequencing sample was made of blood. These receptors were collected from a girl aged 2-10 years in good health.

This clonotype was observed a handful of times. V and J are TRBV7-2 and TRBJ2-3; D is possibly TRBD2 (5 bases). The length of the CDR3 is 14 residues. Germline CDR1 reads SGHTA; CDR2 reads FQGNSA. V was trimmed by 1 base and J by 6 bases, leaving 11 bases between them. This chain's CDR3 is CASSLGSRADTQYF. DNA for the CDR3: TGTGCCAGCAGCTTAGGATCGCGGGCGGATACGCAGTATTTT.

The V and J genes are TRBV29-1 and TRBJ2-5; 7 bases are shared with TRBD1. TRBJ2-1 matches the DNA end more closely, so the J call is doubtful. The CDR3 consists of 14 residues. Germline CDR1 SQVTM, CDR2 ANQGSEA. In nucleotides, the CDR3 is TGCAGCGTTGGCCAGGGGGACCGCCGTGATGAGCAGTTCTTC. Amino acids: CSVGQGDRRDEQFF.

On this clonotype itself: One junction end disagrees with the germline gene, perhaps due to a read error. This rearrangement joins TRBV6-2 or TRBV6-3 to TRBJ2-5, with D possibly TRBD2 on 5 matching bases. The CDR3 has 13 amino acids. Germline CDR1 MNHEY, CDR2 SVGEGT. CDR3 DNA: TGTGCCGGCAGTTACGGGAACCAAGAGACCCAGTACTTC. Protein: CAGSYGNQETQYF.

This clonotype has only a few counts. The chain couples TRBV12-3 or TRBV12-4 to TRBJ2-2, with D unclear. The CDR3 sequence is 18 residues long. The V end lost 7 bases, the J end lost 2 bases, and 23 bases lay between the germline ends. The CDR3 DNA sequence: TGTGCCAGCACCCCGTGGGCCTTAGGAGAAGTCAACACCGGGGAGCTGTTTTTT. As protein: CASTPWALGEVNTGELFF.

This clonotype was observed a handful of times. Relative to the germline gene, one junction end is altered; a read error may explain this. The chain has TRBV27 and TRBJ2-2; TRBD1 aligns across 9 bases. This CDR3 spans 14 amino acids. In germline, CDR1 is MNHEY, CDR2 SMNVEV (reference sequence). CDR3 amino acids: CASSPDRGRVEPFF. Here the CDR3 DNA reads TGTGCCAGCAGTCCGGACAGGGGAAGGGTGGAGCCGTTTTTT.

The chain has TRBV24-1 and TRBJ2-5, with D perhaps TRBD1 or TRBD2 (6 bases each). V dropped 5 bases and J dropped 5 bases, with 11 bases sitting between them. The germline gives CDR1 KGHDR, CDR2 SFDVKD. CDR3 length equals 13 residues. CDR3 sequence reads: CATSARRGETQYF. In nucleotides, the CDR3 is TGTGCCACCAGTGCAAGGAGGGGGGAGACCCAGTACTTC.

J is TRBJ2-1 and V is TRBV28; 7 bases map to TRBD2. Losses at the gene ends were 1 base for V and 0 bases for J; bases not matched to a gene: 9. CDR3 size: 18 residues. Germline loops: CDR1 MDHEN, CDR2 SYDVKM. In nucleotides, the CDR3 is TGTGCCAGCAGTTTATCCCTAGCGGCCCCGAGCTCCTACAATGAGCAGTTCTTC. It is translated as CASSLSLAAPSSYNEQFF.

This clonotype occurred once. The V call is TRBV2, the J call TRBJ2-2, with D possibly TRBD2 on 5 matching bases. Germline CDR1 and CDR2: SNHLY and FYNNEI. The CDR3 spans 15 residues. The germline V and J ends were trimmed by 8 bases and 4 bases, with 17 bases remaining between them. The CDR3 spells CASDGGGSGTGELFF. CDR3 nucleotides: TGTGCCAGCGATGGCGGCGGGTCGGGCACCGGGGAGCTGTTTTTT.

CDR3 in DNA: TGCAGTGCTAGAGACCCCCGACAGGGGAACATTCAGTACTTC. Translation: CSARDPRQGNIQYF. The chain employs TRBV20-1 and TRBJ2-4, with 8 bases matching TRBD1. Trimming took 0 bases from V and 7 from J; bases not matched to a gene: 5. Germline V CDR1 and CDR2: DFQATT, SNEGSKA (reference sequence). There are 14 residues in the CDR3.

The rearrangement joins TRBV9 to TRBJ1-1; D uncertain. V was pared by 0 bases and J by 1 base, with 10 bases between. Germline V gives CDR1 SGDLS, CDR2 YYNGEE. CDR3 length equals 15 residues. The chain's CDR3 is CASSVALAENTEAFF. The CDR3 region has the DNA TGTGCCAGCAGCGTAGCTTTGGCAGAGAACACTGAAGCTTTCTTT.

CDR3 protein: CASFYEHYEQYF. CDR3 DNA: TGTGCCAGCTTCTACGAGCACTACGAGCAGTACTTC. The V call is TRBV2, the J call TRBJ2-7, with D hard to call. The CDR3 has 12 amino acids. From germline, CDR1 is SNHLY and CDR2 FYNNEI. Trimming removed 8 bases at V and 3 bases at J, with 11 bases between.

This clonotype was seen repeatedly, ten times or more. The chain uses TRBV27 and TRBJ2-7; tentative D call: TRBD1 (6 bases). Deletions cut 8 bases from V and 1 base from J, with 6 bases between. CDR3 length: 11 residues. From germline, CDR1 is MNHEY and CDR2 SMNVEV (reference sequence). The CDR3 DNA reads as TGTGCCAGCGGGACATCCTACGAGCAGTACTTC. As protein: CASGTSYEQYF.

This clonotype was recorded a few times. This chain links TRBV4-2 with TRBJ2-1; 8 bases are a match to TRBD1. The length of the CDR3 is 14 residues. J gave up 10 bases and V 2 bases, and 7 bases lay outside the gene matches. The V gene's germline CDR1 is LGHNA and CDR2 YNFKEQ. CDR3 sequence (DNA): TGTGCCAGCAGCCAACGGACAGGGTATAACGAGCAGTTCTTC. This sequence encodes CASSQRTGYNEQFF.

The chain links TRBV20-1 to TRBJ2-5; 13 nucleotides match TRBD2. TRBJ2-1 matches the DNA end more closely, so the J call is doubtful. The CDR3 has 15 residues. CDR1 and CDR2 (germline): DFQATT, SNEGSKA (reference sequence). For the CDR3, the DNA is TGCAGTGCTAGTTCGACTAGCGGGGGGTTGAATGAGCAGTTCTTC. Its protein product is CSASSTSGGLNEQFF.

As to this clonotype: A single base separates this from a much larger clone, so it may be a read error. The V call is TRBV5-1, the J call TRBJ2-7, with a weak D call TRBD1 (5 bases). This CDR3 has 15 residues. CDR1 SGHRS and CDR2 YFSETQ come from the germline V gene. This chain's CDR3 is CASREWAGNSCEQYF. CDR3 in DNA: TGCGCCAGCAGAGAGTGGGCAGGGAATTCCTGCGAGCAGTACTTC.

This clonotype was detected a few times. The V call is TRBV7-3, the J call TRBJ2-3; D remains ambiguous. CDR3 length equals 13 residues. Trimming pared 5 bases from V and 6 bases from J, leaving 12 bases between. Germline V gene sequence: CDR1 SGHTA, CDR2 FQGTGA. CDR3 nucleotides: TGTGCCAGCAGCCCCTTAGAGGCCGATACGCAGTATTTT. Translating gives CASSPLEADTQYF.

The genes are TRBV11-2 and TRBJ2-7, with TRBD2 matching 13 bases. The germline V gene has CDR1 SGHAT and CDR2 FQNNGV. The CDR3 runs to 15 residues. V shed 6 bases, J shed 5 bases, and the junction held 7 bases outside the gene matches. This CDR3 reads CASSHRTSGGNEQYF. The CDR3 DNA reads as TGTGCCAGCAGTCACCGGACTAGCGGGGGAAACGAGCAGTACTTC.

This clonotype turned up a few times. The CDR3 sequence: CSVGTAGAGNNEQFF. The CDR3, as DNA: TGCAGCGTTGGGACAGCGGGAGCGGGGAACAATGAGCAGTTCTTC. The chain has TRBV29-1 and TRBJ2-5; TRBD2 matches 8 bases. The last part of the DNA fits TRBJ2-1 better; the J call may be wrong. The CDR3 covers 15 residues. Germline V gene lookup returns CDR1 SQVTM and CDR2 ANQGSEA.

This clonotype was recorded a few times. This chain joins TRBV29-1 and TRBJ2-7; the match to TRBD2 covers 10 bases. The CDR3 is 12 residues long. J gave up 9 bases and V 3 bases, and 5 bases lay outside the gene matches. Germline CDR1 reads SQVTM; CDR2 reads ANQGSEA. The CDR3 here is CSVDRTSGGQYF. As DNA, the CDR3 is TGCAGCGTTGACAGGACTAGCGGCGGGCAGTACTTC.

The rearrangement joins TRBV20-1 to TRBJ2-7, with D perhaps TRBD1 (5 bases). The length of the CDR3 is 13 residues. The V end lost 1 base, the J end lost 3 bases, and 10 bases lay between the germline ends. Per germline, CDR1 DFQATT and CDR2 SNEGSKA (reference sequence). The chain's CDR3 is CSARATRDYEQYF. CDR3 in DNA: TGCAGTGCTAGAGCCACCAGGGACTACGAGCAGTACTTC.

There are a few counts of this clonotype. The chain combines TRBV29-1 with TRBJ1-2, with 12 bases fitting TRBD1. This CDR3 has 15 amino acids. V lost 6 bases, J lost 6 bases, and 11 bases stayed unmatched. The germline V gene encodes CDR1 SQVTM and CDR2 ANQGSEA. CDR3 region: CSVTGQGAMYDGYTF. The CDR3 nucleotides read TGCAGCGTAACGGGACAGGGGGCAATGTACGATGGCTACACCTTC.

This clonotype appeared a few times. The rearrangement joins TRBV6-1 to TRBJ1-4, with 8 bases identical to TRBD1. CDR1 MNHNS and CDR2 SASEGT come from the germline V gene. The CDR3 runs to 16 residues. V was pared by 0 bases and J by 8 bases, with 8 bases of the junction left unmatched. The CDR3 region has the DNA TGTGCCAGCAGTGAAGCGCTCGGACAGGGCGGCGAAAAACTGTTTTTT. This sequence encodes CASSEALGQGGEKLFF.

The CDR3: CASRGGREVDEQFF. The CDR3 nucleotides read TGCGCCAGCAGAGGGGGGAGGGAAGTCGATGAGCAGTTCTTC. V and J are TRBV10-2 and TRBJ2-5; the D gene is possibly TRBD2 (7 bases). Judging by the DNA end, TRBJ2-1 fits better; the J call may be wrong. Germline assignment: CDR1 WSHSY and CDR2 SAAADI. CDR3 length: 14 amino acids.

V is TRBV7-2 and J is TRBJ1-1, with a weak D call TRBD1 (5 bases). Trimming took off 1 base at V and 3 bases at J, with 15 bases between the two ends. Germline CDR1 is SGHTA and CDR2 is FQGNSA. CDR3 length equals 16 residues. CDR3 protein: CASSLDGGERDTEAFF. DNA for the CDR3: TGTGCCAGCAGCTTAGATGGGGGGGAGAGGGACACTGAAGCTTTCTTT.

This chain links TRBV6-2 or TRBV6-3 with TRBJ2-5; 9 nucleotides line up with TRBD2. Gene TRBJ2-7 matches the end of the DNA better, so the J call may be wrong. Per the germline V gene, CDR1 is MNHEY and CDR2 is SVGEGT. The CDR3 is 13 residues long. CDR3 residues: CASRAGGTHEQYF. CDR3 coding DNA: TGTGCCAGCAGAGCGGGAGGCACGCACGAGCAGTACTTC.

Points on this clonotype: An end of the junction differs from the germline gene, which may be a read error. CDR3 bases: TGTGCCAGCAGCACAACAGGGTTCGTCGGTGGCTGCACTTTC. Its protein product is CASSTTGFVGGCTF. This rearrangement joins TRBV28 to TRBJ1-2, with D possibly being TRBD1 (6 bases). The CDR3 totals 14 residues. The germline CDR1 and CDR2 sequences are MDHEN and SYDVKM.